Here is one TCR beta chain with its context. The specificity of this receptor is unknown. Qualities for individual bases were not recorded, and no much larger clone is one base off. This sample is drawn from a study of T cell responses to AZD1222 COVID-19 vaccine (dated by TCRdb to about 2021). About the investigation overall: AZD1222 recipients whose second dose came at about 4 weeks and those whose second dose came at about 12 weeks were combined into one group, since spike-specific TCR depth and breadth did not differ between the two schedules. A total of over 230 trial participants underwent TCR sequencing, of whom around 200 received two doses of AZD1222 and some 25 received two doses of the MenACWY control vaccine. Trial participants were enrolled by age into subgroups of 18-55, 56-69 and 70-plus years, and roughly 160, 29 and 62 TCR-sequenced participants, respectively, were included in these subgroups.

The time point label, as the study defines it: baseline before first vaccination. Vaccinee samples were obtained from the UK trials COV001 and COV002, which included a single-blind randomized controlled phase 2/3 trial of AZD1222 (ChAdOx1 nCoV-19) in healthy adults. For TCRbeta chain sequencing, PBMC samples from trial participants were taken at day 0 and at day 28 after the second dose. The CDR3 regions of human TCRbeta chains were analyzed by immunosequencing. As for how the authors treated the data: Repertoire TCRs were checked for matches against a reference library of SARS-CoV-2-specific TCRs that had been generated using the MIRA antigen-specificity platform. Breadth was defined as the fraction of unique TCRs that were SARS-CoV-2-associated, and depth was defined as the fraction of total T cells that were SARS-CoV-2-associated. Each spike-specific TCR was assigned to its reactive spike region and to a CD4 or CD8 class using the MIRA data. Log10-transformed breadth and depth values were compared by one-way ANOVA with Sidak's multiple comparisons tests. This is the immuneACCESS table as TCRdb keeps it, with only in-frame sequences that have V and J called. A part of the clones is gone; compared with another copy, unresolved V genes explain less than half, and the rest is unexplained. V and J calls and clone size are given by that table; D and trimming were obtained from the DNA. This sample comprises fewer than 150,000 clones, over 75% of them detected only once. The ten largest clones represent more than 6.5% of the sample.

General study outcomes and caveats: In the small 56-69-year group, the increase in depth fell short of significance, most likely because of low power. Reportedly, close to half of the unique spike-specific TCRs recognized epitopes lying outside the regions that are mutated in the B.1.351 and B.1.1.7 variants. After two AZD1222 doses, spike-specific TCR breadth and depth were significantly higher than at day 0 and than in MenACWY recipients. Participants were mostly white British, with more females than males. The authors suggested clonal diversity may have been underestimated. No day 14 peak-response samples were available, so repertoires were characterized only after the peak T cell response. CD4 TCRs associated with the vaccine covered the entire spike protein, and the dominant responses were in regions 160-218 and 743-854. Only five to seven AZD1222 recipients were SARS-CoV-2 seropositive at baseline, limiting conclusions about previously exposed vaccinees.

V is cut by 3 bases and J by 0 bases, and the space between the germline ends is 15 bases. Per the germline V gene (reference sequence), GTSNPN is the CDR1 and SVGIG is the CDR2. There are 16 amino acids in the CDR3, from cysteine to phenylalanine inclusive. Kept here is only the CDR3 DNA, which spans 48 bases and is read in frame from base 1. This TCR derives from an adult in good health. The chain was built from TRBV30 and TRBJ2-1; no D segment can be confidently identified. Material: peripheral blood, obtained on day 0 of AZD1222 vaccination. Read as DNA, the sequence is TGTGCCTGGAGCCCCAGGACCGCAAGCTCCTACAATGAGCAGTTCTTC. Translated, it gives CAWSPRTASSYNEQFF.